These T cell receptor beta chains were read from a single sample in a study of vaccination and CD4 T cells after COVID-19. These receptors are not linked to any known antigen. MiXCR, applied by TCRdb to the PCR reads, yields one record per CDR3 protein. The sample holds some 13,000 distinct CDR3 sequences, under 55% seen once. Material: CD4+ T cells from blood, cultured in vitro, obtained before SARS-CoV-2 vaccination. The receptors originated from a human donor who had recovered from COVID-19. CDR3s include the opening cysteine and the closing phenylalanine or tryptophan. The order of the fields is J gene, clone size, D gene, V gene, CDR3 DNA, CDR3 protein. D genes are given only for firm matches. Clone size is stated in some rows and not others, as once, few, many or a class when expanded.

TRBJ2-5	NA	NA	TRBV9	TGTGCCAGCAGCGCCGGGACACCAGCCAGAGAGACCCAGTACTTC	CASSAGTPARETQYF
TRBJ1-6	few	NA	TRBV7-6	TGTGCCAGCAGCCCTACCCTAGGGAATTCACCCCTCCACTTT	CASSPTLGNSPLHF
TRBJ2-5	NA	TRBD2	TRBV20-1	TGCAGTGCCGTTCCTGTACCGGGACTAGCGGGGCCATACCAAGAGACCCAGTACTTC	CSAVPVPGLAGPYQETQYF
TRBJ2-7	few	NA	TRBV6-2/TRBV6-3	TGTGCCAGCAGCTCCTACTACGAGCAGTACTTC	CASSSYYEQYF
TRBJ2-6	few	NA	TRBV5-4	TGTGCCAGCAGCGGCCGTAGGACCGCCCTCCCTGGGGCCAACGTCCTGACTTTC	CASSGRRTALPGANVLTF
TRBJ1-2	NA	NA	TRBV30	TGTGCCTGGATGCCGACGGGGGGTTATGGCTACACCTTC	CAWMPTGGYGYTF
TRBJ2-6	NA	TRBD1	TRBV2	TGTGCCAGCAATGACAGGGATCGGGGGGCCAACGTCCTGACTTTC	CASNDRDRGANVLTF
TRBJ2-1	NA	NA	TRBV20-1	TGCAGTGTTAAGTGGGGCCTCTTGAGTGAGCAGTTCTTC	CSVKWGLLSEQFF
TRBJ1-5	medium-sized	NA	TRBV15	TGTGCCACCAGCGGGGGTTCGGGGGGAGGTCAGCCCCAGCATTTT	CATSGGSGGGQPQHF
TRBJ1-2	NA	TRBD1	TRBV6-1	TGTGCCAGTTCATCTACCGAGACAGGGAATTATGGCTACACCTTC	CASSSTETGNYGYTF
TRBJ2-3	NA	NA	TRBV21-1	TGTGCCAGCAGCAATGGGGGGCGGGGATGGAATACGCAGTATTTT	CASSNGGRGWNTQYF
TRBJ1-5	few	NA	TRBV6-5	TGTGCCAGCAGTTATTTGGGTGACCAGCCCCAGCATTTT	CASSYLGDQPQHF
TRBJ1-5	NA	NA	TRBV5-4	TGTGCCAGCAGCATGGACGGTATCAATCAGCCCCAGCATTTT	CASSMDGINQPQHF
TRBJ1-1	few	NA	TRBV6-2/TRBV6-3	TGTGCCAGCAGTTCAGAAAGCAGCACTGAAGCTTTCTTT	CASSSESSTEAFF
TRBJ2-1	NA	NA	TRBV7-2	TGTGCCAGCAGGGGAGTCAATGAGCAGTTCTTC	CASRGVNEQFF
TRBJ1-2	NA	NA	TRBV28	TGTGCCAGCAGACCAGGGCGCCCGGGACATGGCTACACCTTC	CASRPGRPGHGYTF
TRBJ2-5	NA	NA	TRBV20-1	TGCAGTGCACCTGGATATTCTGGCGTCGAGACCCAGTACTTC	CSAPGYSGVETQYF
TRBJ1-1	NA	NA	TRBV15	TGCACCACCAGCAGAGGCGAGGGGGACGTCACTGAAGCTTTCTTT	CTTSRGEGDVTEAFF
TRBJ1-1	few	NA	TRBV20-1	TGCAGTGCTAGTGGGTGGGCTGAAGCTTTCTTT	CSASGWAEAFF
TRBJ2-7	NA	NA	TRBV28	TGTGCCAGCAGTTCTATCGACGAGCAGTACTTC	CASSSIDEQYF
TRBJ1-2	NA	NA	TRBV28	TGTGCCAGCAGTCTCAACGGTGGCTACACCTTC	CASSLNGGYTF
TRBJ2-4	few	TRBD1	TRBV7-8	TGTGCCAGCAGCTTAGTGTGGGACAGGGAAAACATTCAGTACTTC	CASSLVWDRENIQYF
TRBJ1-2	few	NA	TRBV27	TGTGCCAGCAGTTTAAAGAGGAGCGACTATGGCTACACCTTC	CASSLKRSDYGYTF
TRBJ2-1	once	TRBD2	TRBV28	TGTGCCAGCAGTTTCCCGCTAGCGGGGATCCTCTCCTACAATGAGCAGTTCTTC	CASSFPLAGILSYNEQFF
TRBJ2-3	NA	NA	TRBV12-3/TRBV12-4	TGTGCCAGCAGTTTCATACAGGGCTCGGGGTATTTT	CASSFIQGSGYF
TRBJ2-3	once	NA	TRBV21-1	TGTGCCAGCAGCCCCCTCGTCGGGGCAGATACGCAGTATTTT	CASSPLVGADTQYF
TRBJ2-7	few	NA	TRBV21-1	TGTGCCAGCAGCACCCGAGAAAGGTTCCCCTACGAGCAGTACTTC	CASSTRERFPYEQYF
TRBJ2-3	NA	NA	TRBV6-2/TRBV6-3	TGTGCCAGCACCTACCGGGACCCAAGCACAGATACGCAGTATTTT	CASTYRDPSTDTQYF
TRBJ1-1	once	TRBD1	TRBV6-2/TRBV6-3	TGTGCCAGCAGTTACATGGGACAGGGAGTTTCGAACACTGAAGCTTTCTTT	CASSYMGQGVSNTEAFF